This TCR beta chain emerged from a study of cytomegalovirus exposure and HLA in healthy donors. General study points: Many donors carried some public TCRs, although rarity characterized most TCR sequences. The authors confirmed in vitro that a few CMV-associated chains were specific for CMV antigens. Reported results showed that the classifier diagnosed cytomegalovirus status with high specificity and sensitivity.

The donors were part of the validation cohort of around 110 subjects. That cohort was separate from the first cohort, which comprised 666 subjects. The CDR3 extends over 16 amino acids. From germline, CDR1 is MDHEN and CDR2 SYDVKM. V lost 4 bases and J 1 base, leaving 11 bases between the germline ends. Remarks on this clone: Its antigen is not identified.

Clones were sequenced by immunoSEQ multiplex PCR, and TCRdb holds only the in-frame ones, with some missing. This sample carries over 120,000 clones, approximately 94% of them seen once, and the ten largest clones take 1.5% to 2%. The chain is built from TRBV28 and TRBJ2-6; weak D call: TRBD2 (5 bases). The origin of this receptor is a young man in good health and CMV-seropositive. What was sequenced was PBMCs. The CDR3 region is CASSSPTGSGANVLTF. CDR3 DNA sequence: TGTGCCAGCAGTTCCCCAACGGGGTCTGGGGCCAACGTCCTGACTTTC.